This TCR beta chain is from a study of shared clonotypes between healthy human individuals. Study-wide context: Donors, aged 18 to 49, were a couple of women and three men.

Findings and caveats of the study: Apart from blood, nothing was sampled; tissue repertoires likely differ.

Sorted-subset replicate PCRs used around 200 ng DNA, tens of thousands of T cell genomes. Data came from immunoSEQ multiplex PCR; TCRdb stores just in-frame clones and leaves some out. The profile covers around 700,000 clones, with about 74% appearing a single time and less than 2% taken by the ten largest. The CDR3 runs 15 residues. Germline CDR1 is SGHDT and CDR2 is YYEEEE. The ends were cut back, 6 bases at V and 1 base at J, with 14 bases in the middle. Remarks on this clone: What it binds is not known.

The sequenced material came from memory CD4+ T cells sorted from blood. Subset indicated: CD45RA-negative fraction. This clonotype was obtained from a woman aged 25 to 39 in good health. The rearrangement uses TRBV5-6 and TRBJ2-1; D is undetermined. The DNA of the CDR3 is TGTGCCAGCACCATATTTGGTCCGTCCTACAATGAGCAGTTCTTC. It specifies CASTIFGPSYNEQFF.